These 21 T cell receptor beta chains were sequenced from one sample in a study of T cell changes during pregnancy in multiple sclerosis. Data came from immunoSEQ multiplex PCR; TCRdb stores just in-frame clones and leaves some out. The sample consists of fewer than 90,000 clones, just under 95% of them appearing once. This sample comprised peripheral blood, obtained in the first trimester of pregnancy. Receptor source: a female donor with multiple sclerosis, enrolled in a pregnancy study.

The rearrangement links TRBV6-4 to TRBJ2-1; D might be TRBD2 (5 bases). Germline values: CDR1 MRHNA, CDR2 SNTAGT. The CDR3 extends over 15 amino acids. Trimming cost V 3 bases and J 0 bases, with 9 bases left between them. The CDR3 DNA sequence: TGTGCCAGCAGTGAAGTCGGGAACTCCTACAATGAGCAGTTCTTC. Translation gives CASSEVGNSYNEQFF.

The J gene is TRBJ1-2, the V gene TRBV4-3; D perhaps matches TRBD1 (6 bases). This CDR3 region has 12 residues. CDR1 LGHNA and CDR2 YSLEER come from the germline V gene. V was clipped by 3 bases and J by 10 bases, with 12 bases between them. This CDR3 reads CASSQTQGVYTF. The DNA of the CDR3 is TGCGCCAGCAGCCAGACACAGGGAGTCTACACCTTC.

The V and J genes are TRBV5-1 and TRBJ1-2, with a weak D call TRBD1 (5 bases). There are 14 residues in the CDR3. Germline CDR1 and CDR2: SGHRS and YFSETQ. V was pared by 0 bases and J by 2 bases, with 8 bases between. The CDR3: CASSLATGNYGYTF. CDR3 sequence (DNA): TGCGCCAGCAGCTTGGCAACAGGAAACTATGGCTACACCTTC.

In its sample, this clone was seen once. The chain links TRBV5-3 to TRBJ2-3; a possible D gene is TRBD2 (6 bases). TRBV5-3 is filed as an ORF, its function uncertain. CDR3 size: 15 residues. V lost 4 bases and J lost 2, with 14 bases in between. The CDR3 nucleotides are TGTGCCAGAAGCCTGCCGGGACTTTCCACAGATACGCAGTATTTT. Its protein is CARSLPGLSTDTQYF.

In DNA, the CDR3 is TGTGCCAGCAGTCCCCGGGGGGGTCGGAATGAGCAGTTCTTC. The encoded protein is CASSPRGGRNEQFF. The chain recombines TRBV6-5 with TRBJ2-1, with 8 bases fitting TRBD2. The ends lost 5 bases at V and 7 bases at J; junction bases unmatched: 7. Germline lookup yields CDR1 MNHEY and CDR2 SVGAGI. This CDR3 contains 14 residues.

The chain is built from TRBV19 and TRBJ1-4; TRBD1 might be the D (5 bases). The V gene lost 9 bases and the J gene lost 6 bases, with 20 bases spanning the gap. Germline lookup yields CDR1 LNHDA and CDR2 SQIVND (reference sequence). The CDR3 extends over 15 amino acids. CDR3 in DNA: TGTGCCAGCCGCCGGGGCGGGAGGGCGGATGAAAAACTGTTTTTT. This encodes CASRRGGRADEKLFF.

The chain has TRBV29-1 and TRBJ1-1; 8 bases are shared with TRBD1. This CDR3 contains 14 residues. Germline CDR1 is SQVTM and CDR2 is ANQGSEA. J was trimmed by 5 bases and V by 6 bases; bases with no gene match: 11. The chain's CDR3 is CSVQTGAGDTEAFF. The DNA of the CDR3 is TGCAGCGTGCAGACAGGGGCGGGAGATACTGAAGCTTTCTTT.

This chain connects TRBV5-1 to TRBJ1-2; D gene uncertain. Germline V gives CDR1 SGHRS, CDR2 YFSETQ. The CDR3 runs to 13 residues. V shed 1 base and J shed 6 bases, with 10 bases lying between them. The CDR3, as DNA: TGCGCCAGCAGCTTGACAGTACTTGATGGCTACACCTTC. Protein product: CASSLTVLDGYTF.

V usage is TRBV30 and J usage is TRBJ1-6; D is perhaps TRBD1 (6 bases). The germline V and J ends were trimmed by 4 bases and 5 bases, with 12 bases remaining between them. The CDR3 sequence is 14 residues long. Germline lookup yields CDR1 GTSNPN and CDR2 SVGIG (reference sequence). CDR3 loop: CAWTPGHNNSPLHF. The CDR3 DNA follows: TGTGCCTGGACTCCGGGACATAATAATTCACCCCTCCACTTT.

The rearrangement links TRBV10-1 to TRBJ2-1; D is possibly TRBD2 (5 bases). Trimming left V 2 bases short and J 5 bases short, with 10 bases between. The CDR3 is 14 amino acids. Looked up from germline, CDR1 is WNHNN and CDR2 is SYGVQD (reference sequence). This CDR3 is CASSEGGPHNEQFF. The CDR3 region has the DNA TGCGCCAGCAGTGAGGGAGGACCCCACAATGAGCAGTTCTTC.

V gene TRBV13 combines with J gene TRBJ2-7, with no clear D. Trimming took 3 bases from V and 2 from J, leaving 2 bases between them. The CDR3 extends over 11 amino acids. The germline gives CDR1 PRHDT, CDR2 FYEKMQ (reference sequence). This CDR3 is CASSFAYEQYF. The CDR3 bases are TGTGCCAGCAGCTTCGCCTACGAGCAGTACTTC. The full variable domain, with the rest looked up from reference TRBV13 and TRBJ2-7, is AAGVIQSPRHLIKEKRETATLKCYPIPRHDTVYWYQQGPGQDPQFLISFYEKMQSDKGSIPDRFSAQQFSDYHSELNMSSLELGDSALYFCASSFAYEQYFGPGTRLTVT.

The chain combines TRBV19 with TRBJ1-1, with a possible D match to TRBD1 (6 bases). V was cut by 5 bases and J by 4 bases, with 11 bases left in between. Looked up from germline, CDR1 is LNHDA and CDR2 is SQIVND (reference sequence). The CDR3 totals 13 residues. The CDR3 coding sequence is TGTGCCAGTAGTCGGCGAGGGGGCACTGAAGCTTTCTTT. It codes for CASSRRGGTEAFF.

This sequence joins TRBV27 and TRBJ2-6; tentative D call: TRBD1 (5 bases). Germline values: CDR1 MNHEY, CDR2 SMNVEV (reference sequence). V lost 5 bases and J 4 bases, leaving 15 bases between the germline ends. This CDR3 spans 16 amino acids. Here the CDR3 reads CASSPHSTAGANVLTF. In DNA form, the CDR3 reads TGTGCCAGCAGTCCGCACTCGACAGCAGGGGCCAACGTCCTGACTTTC. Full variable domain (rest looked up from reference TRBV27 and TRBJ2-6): EAQVTQNPRYLITVTGKKLTVTCSQNMNHEYMSWYRQDPGLGLRQIYYSMNVEVTDKGDVPEGYKVSRKEKRNFPLILESPSPNQTSLYFCASSPHSTAGANVLTFGAGSRLTVL.

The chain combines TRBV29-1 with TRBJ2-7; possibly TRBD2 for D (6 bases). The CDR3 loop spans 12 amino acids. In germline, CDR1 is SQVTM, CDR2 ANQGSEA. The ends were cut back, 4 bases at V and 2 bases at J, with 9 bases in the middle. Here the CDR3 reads CSVGDWAYEQYF. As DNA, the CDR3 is TGCAGCGTTGGGGACTGGGCCTACGAGCAGTACTTC.

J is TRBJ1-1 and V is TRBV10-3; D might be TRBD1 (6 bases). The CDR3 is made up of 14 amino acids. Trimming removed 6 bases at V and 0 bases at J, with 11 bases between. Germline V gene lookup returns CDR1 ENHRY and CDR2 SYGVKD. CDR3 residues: CAIRDSGMNTEAFF. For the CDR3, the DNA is TGTGCCATCAGGGACAGCGGCATGAACACTGAAGCTTTCTTT.

The CDR3: CASSPPDQREKLFF. The CDR3 nucleotides are TGTGCCAGCTCACCACCGGATCAGCGTGAAAAACTGTTTTTT. V gene TRBV18 combines with J gene TRBJ1-4; D is unclear. The V end lost 0 bases, the J end lost 7 bases, and 9 bases lay between the germline ends. The CDR3 is made up of 14 amino acids. Germline lookup yields CDR1 KGHSH and CDR2 LQKENI.

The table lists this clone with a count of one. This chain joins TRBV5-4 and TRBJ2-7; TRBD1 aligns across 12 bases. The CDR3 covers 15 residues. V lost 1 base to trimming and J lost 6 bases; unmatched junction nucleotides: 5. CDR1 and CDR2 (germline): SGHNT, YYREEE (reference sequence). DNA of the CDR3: TGTGCCAGCAGCTTGAGGGGGACAGGGGGCAGCGAGCAGTACTTC. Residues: CASSLRGTGGSEQYF.

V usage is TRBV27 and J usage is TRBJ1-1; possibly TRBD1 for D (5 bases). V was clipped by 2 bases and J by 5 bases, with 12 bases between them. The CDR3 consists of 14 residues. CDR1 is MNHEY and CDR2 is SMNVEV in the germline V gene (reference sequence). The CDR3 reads CASSLSPRGTEAFF. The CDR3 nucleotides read TGTGCCAGCAGTTTAAGTCCCCGGGGGACTGAAGCTTTCTTT.

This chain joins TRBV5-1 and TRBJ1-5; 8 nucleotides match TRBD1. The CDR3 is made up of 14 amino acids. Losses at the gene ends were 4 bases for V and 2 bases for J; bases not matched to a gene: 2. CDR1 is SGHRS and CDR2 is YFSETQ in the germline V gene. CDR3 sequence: CASSPGQGNQPQHF. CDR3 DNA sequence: TGCGCCAGCAGCCCGGGACAGGGCAATCAGCCCCAGCATTTT.

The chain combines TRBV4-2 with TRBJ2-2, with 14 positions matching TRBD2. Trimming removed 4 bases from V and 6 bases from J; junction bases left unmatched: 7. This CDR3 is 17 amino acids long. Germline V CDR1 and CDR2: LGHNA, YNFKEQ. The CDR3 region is CASSPRLAGGPAGELFF. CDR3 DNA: TGTGCCAGCAGCCCGAGACTAGCGGGAGGGCCGGCCGGGGAGCTGTTTTTT.

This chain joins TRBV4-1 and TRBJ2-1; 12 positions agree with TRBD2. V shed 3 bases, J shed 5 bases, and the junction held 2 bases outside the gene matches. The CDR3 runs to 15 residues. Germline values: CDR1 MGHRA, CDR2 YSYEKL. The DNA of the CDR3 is TGCGCCAGCAGCCAGACTAGCGGGAGAGACAATGAGCAGTTCTTC. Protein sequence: CASSQTSGRDNEQFF.